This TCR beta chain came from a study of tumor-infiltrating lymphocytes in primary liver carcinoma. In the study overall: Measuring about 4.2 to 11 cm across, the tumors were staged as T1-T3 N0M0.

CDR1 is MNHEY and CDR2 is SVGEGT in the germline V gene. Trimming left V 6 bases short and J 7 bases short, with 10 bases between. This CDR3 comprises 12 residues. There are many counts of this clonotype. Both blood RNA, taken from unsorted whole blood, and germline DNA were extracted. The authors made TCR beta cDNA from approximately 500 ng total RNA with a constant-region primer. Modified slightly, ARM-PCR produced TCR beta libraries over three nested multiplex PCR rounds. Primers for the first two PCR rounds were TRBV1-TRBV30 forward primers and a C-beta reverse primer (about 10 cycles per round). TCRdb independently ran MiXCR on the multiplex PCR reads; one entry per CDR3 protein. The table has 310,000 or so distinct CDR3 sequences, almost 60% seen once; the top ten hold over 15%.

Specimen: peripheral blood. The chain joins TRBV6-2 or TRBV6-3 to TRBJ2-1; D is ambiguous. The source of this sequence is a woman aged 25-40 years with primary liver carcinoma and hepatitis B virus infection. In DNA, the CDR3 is TGTGCCAGCAGCCGGCTTAGTAATGAGCAGTTCTTC. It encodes CASSRLSNEQFF.